A single sample gave rise to the 32 T cell receptor beta chains below, sequenced in a study of Ad26.COV2.S vaccination and SARS-CoV-2 variants. As to treatment: 15 to 20 received Ad26.COV2.S at low or high dose, single or two shots; roughly five received placebo; per-sample allocation not given. After the first vaccine or placebo injection, samples were drawn on day 63. The table came from immunoSEQ multiplex PCR; TCRdb's copy has only in-frame clones and leaves some out. Of about 350,000 clones listed, 70% to 90% are singletons. The specimen comprised peripheral blood, sampled in a trial of Ad26.COV2.S vaccine versus placebo. These TCRs come from a person between 18 and 65 years old who received the Ad26.COV2.S COVID-19 vaccine or a placebo.

The chain links TRBV18 to TRBJ1-4, with D perhaps matching TRBD1 (6 bases). Trimming took off 6 bases at V and 4 bases at J, with 18 bases between the two ends. Germline-derived CDR1 and CDR2 are KGHSH and LQKENI. The CDR3 is made up of 16 amino acids. Here the CDR3 DNA reads TGTGCCAGCTCGATACTGAGGACAGAAGGTAATGAAAAACTGTTTTTT. Translating gives CASSILRTEGNEKLFF.

The chain links TRBV6-5 to TRBJ2-5; 16 bases are shared with TRBD2. Germline V gives CDR1 MNHEY, CDR2 SVGAGI. The CDR3 is made up of 16 amino acids. V shed 2 bases, J shed 5 bases, and the junction held 2 bases outside the gene matches. DNA of the CDR3: TGTGCCAGCAGTTACACGGGACTAGCGGGGGGGGAGACCCAGTACTTC. It encodes CASSYTGLAGGETQYF.

The CDR3 DNA sequence: TGTGCCAGTAGTATGGGGGCCCTTGCTAACTATGGCTACACCTTC. It encodes CASSMGALANYGYTF. V gene TRBV19 combines with J gene TRBJ1-2; tentative D call: TRBD1 (6 bases). The CDR3 contains 15 residues. Trimming took off 3 bases at V and 0 bases at J, with 11 bases between the two ends. The germline V gene has CDR1 LNHDA and CDR2 SQIVND (reference sequence).

The V and J genes are TRBV3-1 (or the pseudogene TRBV3-2) and TRBJ2-3; D is ambiguous. CDR1 is LGHDT, CDR2 YNNKEL, per germline (reference sequence). Trimming left V 1 base short and J 10 bases short, with 12 bases between. This CDR3 has 13 residues. Here the CDR3 DNA reads TGTGCCAGCAGCCAAGGACTCCTCGAGGCGCAGTATTTT. Its protein is CASSQGLLEAQYF.

The V and J genes are TRBV9 and TRBJ2-7, with TRBD1 matching over 10 bases. Germline loops: CDR1 SGDLS, CDR2 YYNGEE. V shed 3 bases, J shed 6 bases, and the junction held 6 bases outside the gene matches. This CDR3 spans 14 amino acids. The CDR3 coding sequence is TGTGCCAGCAGCGCGGACAGGGGGAGCGGCGAGCAGTACTTC. This codes for CASSADRGSGEQYF.

This chain uses TRBV24-1 with TRBJ2-5, with TRBD1 matching over 11 bases. V lost 2 bases and J lost 5; bases outside the gene matches: 3. Germline CDR1 reads KGHDR; CDR2 reads SFDVKD. The CDR3 extends over 15 amino acids. The CDR3 DNA reads as TGTGCCACCAGTGATTCCGGGACAGGGGGGGAGACCCAGTACTTC. It specifies CATSDSGTGGETQYF.

CDR3 amino acids: CASSEVSGRRNEQFF. CDR3 coding DNA: TGTGCCAGCAGTGAAGTTAGCGGGAGGAGGAATGAGCAGTTCTTC. The chain has TRBV2 and TRBJ2-1; TRBD2 matches at 10 bases. With 1 base clipped from V and 7 bases from J, the junction kept 4 bases outside the gene matches. The CDR3 loop spans 15 amino acids. CDR1 and CDR2 (germline): SNHLY, FYNNEI. Complete variable domain (other parts from reference TRBV2 and TRBJ2-1): EPEVTQTPSHQVTQMGQEVILRCVPISNHLYFYWYRQILGQKVEFLVSFYNNEISEKSEIFDDQFSVERPDGSNFTLKIRSTKLEDSAMYFCASSEVSGRRNEQFFGPGTRLTVL.

There are a few counts of this clone. The chain uses TRBV5-1 and TRBJ1-6; unclear D gene. This CDR3 contains 15 residues. Per germline, CDR1 SGHRS and CDR2 YFSETQ. The V end was cut by 0 bases, the J end by 7 bases, with 11 bases between. The CDR3 DNA reads TGCGCCAGCAGCTTGGCTGGACCAATGAATTCACCCCTCCACTTT. It is translated as CASSLAGPMNSPLHF.

CDR3: CASSDRNTEAFF. The CDR3 DNA follows: TGTGCCAGCAGTGACCGGAACACTGAAGCTTTCTTT. The chain employs TRBV28 and TRBJ1-1, with D unclear. The CDR3 covers 12 residues. Germline V gives CDR1 MDHEN, CDR2 SYDVKM. V lost 5 bases, J lost 1 base, and 5 bases lay in between.

The genes are TRBV9 and TRBJ1-3; D gene unclear. The CDR3 is made up of 19 amino acids. The V gene's germline CDR1 is SGDLS and CDR2 YYNGEE. V gave up 0 bases and J gave up 4 bases, with 23 bases separating them. CDR3 in amino acids: CASSVGYSLGGLGGNTIYF. As DNA, the CDR3 is TGTGCCAGCAGCGTAGGGTACAGTCTGGGAGGCCTGGGGGGAAACACCATATATTTT. The variable domain in full, completed from reference TRBV9 and TRBJ1-3, reads DSGVTQTPKHLITATGQRVTLRCSPRSGDLSVYWYQQSLDQGLQFLIQYYNGEERAKGNILERFSAQQFPDLHSELNLSSLELGDSALYFCASSVGYSLGGLGGNTIYFGEGSWLTVV.

This clone has a handful of counts. The chain joins TRBV18 to TRBJ2-7; D unresolved. The CDR3 is 14 residues long. Germline V gives CDR1 KGHSH, CDR2 LQKENI. Trimming stripped 4 bases from V and 0 bases from J, with 10 bases between. The CDR3 loop reads CASSRSEPSYEQYF. The DNA for the CDR3 is TGTGCCAGCTCACGAAGCGAACCCTCCTACGAGCAGTACTTC.

Comments on this clone: Additional DNA sequences in this sample encode the identical CDR3. The gene calls are TRBV11-2 and TRBJ1-1; D perhaps matches TRBD1 (5 bases). Germline-derived CDR1 and CDR2 are SGHAT and FQNNGV. The length of the CDR3 is 13 residues. V was clipped by 2 bases and J by 1 base, with 5 bases between them. This chain's CDR3 is CASSLQGNTEAFF. The CDR3 DNA reads TGTGCCAGCAGCTTACAGGGGAACACTGAAGCTTTCTTT.

The V gene is TRBV12-5, the J gene TRBJ2-5; 8 bases are shared with TRBD2. After removal of 7 bases from V and 6 bases from J, the junction contained 13 bases not matched to a gene. The CDR3 covers 15 residues. Germline CDR1 reads LGHNT; CDR2 reads FRNRAP. The CDR3 sequence: CASEITGGLEQTQYF. The CDR3 nucleotides are TGTGCTAGTGAGATTACGGGGGGGCTAGAACAGACCCAGTACTTC.

The chain recombines TRBV7-9 with TRBJ2-5, with D perhaps matching TRBD2 (6 bases). Germline V gene lookup returns CDR1 SEHNR and CDR2 FQNEAQ (reference sequence). Between the trimmed V and J ends, which lost 2 bases and 5 bases, there was a span of 24 bases. This CDR3 has 18 residues. The CDR3 coding sequence is TGTGCCAGCAGCTTAAGAGGGCGAGGGACCGGGGGTATGGAGACCCAGTACTTC. Translation: CASSLRGRGTGGMETQYF. The full variable domain, its missing parts supplied by reference TRBV7-9 and TRBJ2-5, is DTGVSQNPRHKITKRGQNVTFRCDPISEHNRLYWYRQTLGQGPEFLTYFQNEAQLEKSRLLSDRFSAERPKGSFSTLEIQRTEQGDSAMYLCASSLRGRGTGGMETQYFGPGTRLLVL.

In its sample, this clone was seen once. V and J are TRBV6-5 and TRBJ2-2, with D hard to call. Trimming left V 7 bases short and J 1 base short, with 7 bases between. This CDR3 is built from 13 residues. The germline gives CDR1 MNHEY, CDR2 SVGAGI. In nucleotides, the CDR3 is TGTGCCAGCACTCCGGGGAACACCGGGGAGCTGTTTTTT. Amino acid sequence: CASTPGNTGELFF.

The genes are TRBV7-2 and TRBJ2-3; D perhaps matches TRBD1 (5 bases). There are 17 residues in the CDR3. V lost 5 bases to trimming and J lost 3 bases, with 21 bases between them. The germline V gene has CDR1 SGHTA and CDR2 FQGNSA. CDR3 in DNA: TGTGCCAGCAGCGCCCCCCCAGGGAATCTAGGTACAGATACGCAGTATTTT. Protein sequence: CASSAPPGNLGTDTQYF.

The gene calls are TRBV3-1 (or the pseudogene TRBV3-2) and TRBJ1-4; 9 positions agree with TRBD1. Germline-derived CDR1 and CDR2 are LGHDT and YNNKEL (reference sequence). The CDR3 spans 16 residues. V gave up 3 bases and J gave up 5 bases; unmatched junction bases: 7. The CDR3, as DNA: TGTGCCAGCAGCCAGCTACCCGGGACAGGGAATGAAAAACTGTTTTTT. This translates into CASSQLPGTGNEKLFF.

The chain is built from TRBV5-1 and TRBJ2-5; D perhaps matches TRBD2 (6 bases). The germline V and J ends were trimmed by 3 bases and 1 base, with 7 bases remaining between them. CDR3 size: 13 residues. CDR1 is SGHRS, CDR2 YFSETQ, per germline. In DNA, the CDR3 is TGCGCCAGCAGCTCCGGGGGCCAAGAGACCCAGTACTTC. Its translation: CASSSGGQETQYF. The full variable domain, its missing parts supplied by reference TRBV5-1 and TRBJ2-5, is KAGVTQTPRYLIKTRGQQVTLSCSPISGHRSVSWYQQTPGQGLQFLFEYFSETQRNKGNFPGRFSGRQFSNSRSEMNVSTLELGDSALYLCASSSGGQETQYFGPGTRLLVL.

The chain uses TRBV6-5 and TRBJ2-7, with TRBD1 as a possible D gene (5 bases). The V end was cut by 0 bases, the J end by 4 bases, with 10 bases between. CDR1 and CDR2 (germline): MNHEY, SVGAGI. CDR3 length: 14 amino acids. CDR3 loop: CASSYSGRVYEQYF. As DNA, the CDR3 is TGTGCCAGCAGTTACTCGGGCAGGGTTTACGAGCAGTACTTC.

The chain combines TRBV7-6 with TRBJ2-1, with D tentatively TRBD1 or TRBD2 (5 bases each). The CDR3 runs 16 residues. V lost 5 bases and J lost 2, with 16 bases in between. Germline V lookup: CDR1 SGHVS, CDR2 FNYEAQ. This chain's CDR3 is CASSEGPGRTYNEQFF. The CDR3 nucleotides read TGTGCCAGCAGCGAAGGGCCGGGACGGACCTACAATGAGCAGTTCTTC.

The chain recombines TRBV6-5 with TRBJ1-1; 11 bases match TRBD1. Unmatched junction bases numbered 1, after V lost 1 base and J lost 3 bases. CDR3 length equals 15 residues. The germline V gene encodes CDR1 MNHEY and CDR2 SVGAGI. For the CDR3, the DNA is TGTGCCAGCAGTTACTGGGGACAGGGGGACACTGAAGCTTTCTTT. Translated: CASSYWGQGDTEAFF.

This chain uses TRBV7-2 with TRBJ2-2; a possible D gene is TRBD2 (5 bases). The CDR3 runs 12 residues. Germline CDR1 SGHTA, CDR2 FQGNSA. V dropped 5 bases and J dropped 7 bases, with 8 bases sitting between them. The CDR3 reads CASSPGIGELFF. In nucleotides, the CDR3 is TGTGCCAGCAGCCCGGGAATCGGGGAGCTGTTTTTT. The full variable domain, with the rest looked up from reference TRBV7-2 and TRBJ2-2, is GAGVSQSPSNKVTEKGKDVELRCDPISGHTALYWYRQSLGQGLEFLIYFQGNSAPDKSGLPSDRFSAERTGGSVSTLTIQRTQQEDSAVYLCASSPGIGELFFGEGSRLTVL.

In its sample, this clone was seen a few times. The rearrangement uses TRBV19 and TRBJ1-5; 9 nucleotides match TRBD1. The CDR3 has 16 amino acids. Germline lookup yields CDR1 LNHDA and CDR2 SQIVND (reference sequence). V dropped 9 bases and J dropped 6; count of bases not matched to a gene: 15. The CDR3 sequence is CASRPGGTGRTQPQHF. In nucleotides, the CDR3 is TGTGCCAGCCGACCAGGGGGGACAGGGAGAACTCAGCCCCAGCATTTT.

This chain connects TRBV7-2 to TRBJ1-2, with a weak D call TRBD1 (6 bases). Germline V CDR1 and CDR2: SGHTA, FQGNSA. CDR3 length: 16 residues. Trimming left V 1 base short and J 4 bases short, with 16 bases between. The CDR3 DNA reads TGTGCCAGCAGCTTAGTGTGGGGGGGCCTAGGCTATGGCTACACCTTC. This sequence encodes CASSLVWGGLGYGYTF.

The chain has TRBV4-3 and TRBJ2-1, with no clear D. Trimming cost V 2 bases and J 3 bases, with 5 bases left between them. The V gene's germline CDR1 is LGHNA and CDR2 YSLEER. There are 13 residues in the CDR3. The chain's CDR3 is CASSQHDYNEQFF. The DNA for the CDR3 is TGCGCCAGCAGCCAACACGACTACAATGAGCAGTTCTTC.

The chain combines TRBV3-1 (or the pseudogene TRBV3-2) with TRBJ1-1, with D possibly matching TRBD1 (6 bases). Germline CDR1 LGHDT, CDR2 YNNKEL (reference sequence). Deletions cut 0 bases from V and 3 bases from J, with 17 bases between. This CDR3 spans 17 amino acids. The CDR3, as DNA: TGTGCCAGCAGCCAAGAGATTTTGGGGGGCGCGGACACTGAAGCTTTCTTT. It yields the protein CASSQEILGGADTEAFF.

CDR3 DNA: TGTGCCATCAGTGAGGACAGCGAAATTCACTATGGCTACACCTTC. It yields the protein CAISEDSEIHYGYTF. The chain recombines TRBV10-3 with TRBJ1-2, with D possibly TRBD1 on 5 matching bases. Germline assignment: CDR1 ENHRY and CDR2 SYGVKD. The CDR3 extends over 15 amino acids. V dropped 2 bases and J dropped 3 bases, with 13 bases sitting between them.

This chain links TRBV18 with TRBJ2-1, with D hard to call. CDR3 size: 14 residues. V dropped 6 bases and J dropped 6 bases, with 15 bases sitting between them. The germline gives CDR1 KGHSH, CDR2 LQKENI. As DNA, the CDR3 is TGTGCCAGCTCGCAGCCCGGAGAAAGCAATGAGCAGTTCTTC. Protein product: CASSQPGESNEQFF. The full variable domain, with the rest looked up from reference TRBV18 and TRBJ2-1, is NAGVMQNPRHLVRRRGQEARLRCSPMKGHSHVYWYRQLPEEGLKFMVYLQKENIIDESGMPKERFSAEFPKEGPSILRIQQVVRGDSAAYFCASSQPGESNEQFFGPGTRLTVL.

CDR3 protein: CASSQEWQGGTQYF. In nucleotides, the CDR3 is TGCGCCAGCAGCCAAGAATGGCAGGGGGGGACCCAGTACTTC. This sequence joins TRBV4-3 and TRBJ2-5; tentatively, D is TRBD1 (7 bases). Per the germline V gene, CDR1 is LGHNA and CDR2 is YSLEER. V gave up 0 bases and J gave up 7 bases, with 12 bases separating them. This CDR3 has 14 residues.

This chain joins TRBV24-1 and TRBJ2-1; 14 bases align to TRBD2. J gave up 7 bases and V 12 bases, and 10 bases lay outside the gene matches. Looked up from germline, CDR1 is KGHDR and CDR2 is SFDVKD. The CDR3 is made up of 15 amino acids. The CDR3: CAAGLAGGVSNEQFF. CDR3 DNA: TGTGCCGCTGGACTAGCGGGAGGAGTTTCTAATGAGCAGTTCTTC.

CDR3 protein: CSVARASNQPQHF. CDR3 in DNA: TGCAGCGTTGCCAGGGCTAGCAATCAGCCCCAGCATTTT. The chain carries TRBV29-1 and TRBJ1-5, with a weak D call TRBD1 (5 bases). Between the trimmed V and J ends, which lost 4 bases and 0 bases, there was a span of 7 bases. This CDR3 has 13 residues. The germline V gene has CDR1 SQVTM and CDR2 ANQGSEA. Combining the CDR3 with reference TRBV29-1 and TRBJ1-5 gives the whole variable domain SAVISQKPSRDICQRGTSLTIQCQVDSQVTMMFWYRQQPGQSLTLIATANQGSEATYESGFVIDKFPISRPNLTFSTLTVSNMSPEDSSIYLCSVARASNQPQHFGDGTRLSIL.

The V call is TRBV9, the J call TRBJ2-1, with a tentative D call TRBD1 (6 bases). The germline gives CDR1 SGDLS, CDR2 YYNGEE. This CDR3 contains 16 residues. V lost 0 bases and J lost 1, with 11 bases in between. The CDR3 coding sequence is TGTGCCAGCAGCGTAGGACCAGGGGAATCCTACAATGAGCAGTTCTTC. It codes for CASSVGPGESYNEQFF.